The 27 T cell receptor beta chains given below trace back to one sample, sequenced in a study of regulatory T cells in long-lasting Graves disease. As for time point: newly diagnosed GD, antithyroid drugs for less than 3 months. With RNA extracted from PBMCs as input, the TCR library was made. Construction of TCR beta libraries relied on iRepertoire HTBI primers and on Arm-PCR targeting CDR3 regions. TCRdb used MiXCR to reprocess the multiplex PCR reads, holding one entry per CDR3 protein. The sample holds roughly 410,000 distinct CDR3 sequences, 15% seen once. The same sample was also studied in work on T cells in Graves' hyperthyroidism and ophthalmopathy.

The specimen was peripheral blood mononuclear cells (PBMCs), collected at new diagnosis, from a patient treated with antithyroid drugs. The origin of the receptors is a woman aged 40-49 years with Graves disease.

This clonotype appeared many times. The chain couples TRBV6-1 to TRBJ1-5, with 11 bases matching TRBD1. The length of the CDR3 is 19 residues. The V gene's germline CDR1 is MNHNS and CDR2 SASEGT. Germline trimming cut 6 bases from V and 0 bases from J; bases unmatched to any gene: 13. The CDR3 DNA reads TGTGCCAGCAGGACCTATCTTGGGACAGGGGGTTATAGCAATCAGCCCCAGCATTTT. Its protein product is CASRTYLGTGGYSNQPQHF.

This clonotype was counted ten times or more. V and J are TRBV11-3 and TRBJ2-7; 8 bases map to TRBD2. The J segment lost 2 bases and the V segment lost 5 bases, leaving 14 bases of the junction unmatched. The CDR3 has 17 residues. Germline loops: CDR1 SGHNT, CDR2 YENEEA. CDR3 amino acids: CASSLAWGSGDTYEQYF. The DNA for the CDR3 is TGTGCCAGCAGCCTGGCCTGGGGTAGCGGGGATACCTACGAGCAGTACTTC.

There are a few counts of this clonotype. The V and J genes are TRBV18 and TRBJ2-1, with D hard to call. This CDR3 is 12 amino acids long. Trimming shortened V by 6 bases and J by 10 bases, and 13 bases separated the two germline ends. From germline, CDR1 is KGHSH and CDR2 LQKENI. CDR3 loop: CASSPATREQFF. DNA of the CDR3: TGTGCCAGCTCTCCGGCGACACGGGAGCAGTTCTTC.

This clonotype was observed at least ten times. CDR3 sequence (DNA): TGTGCCAGCAGTCCCCCGGGGGCGGGCGTGGAGCAGTTCTTC. Its protein is CASSPPGAGVEQFF. The chain recombines TRBV12-3 or TRBV12-4 with TRBJ2-1; the D call may be TRBD1 or TRBD2 (6 bases each). This CDR3 spans 14 amino acids. Trimming removed 5 bases from V and 10 bases from J, with 18 bases in between.

This clonotype showed up many times. V is TRBV7-2 and J is TRBJ2-3; tentative D call: TRBD1 (5 bases). The germline CDR1 and CDR2 sequences are SGHTA and FQGNSA. Trimming removed 5 bases from V and 0 bases from J, with 15 bases in between. The CDR3 has 16 amino acids. The CDR3 spells CASSPRGTDSTDTQYF. CDR3 nucleotide sequence: TGTGCCAGCAGCCCAAGGGGCACTGATAGCACAGATACGCAGTATTTT.

This clonotype turned up a few times. This chain joins TRBV27 and TRBJ2-2; 7 positions agree with TRBD1. Trimming at V came to 0 bases and at J to 5 bases, leaving 3 bases not matched to a gene. Germline V CDR1 and CDR2: MNHEY, SMNVEV (reference sequence). The CDR3 contains 15 residues. CDR3 nucleotide sequence: TGTGCCAGCAGTTTATCCGGGACAGTGACCGGGGAGCTGTTTTTT. It encodes CASSLSGTVTGELFF.

This clonotype was picked up many times. V is TRBV24-1 and J is TRBJ2-5; TRBD1 is a possible D gene (6 bases). CDR3 length: 16 amino acids. The V end lost 3 bases, the J end lost 2 bases, and 15 bases lay between the germline ends. The germline CDR1 and CDR2 sequences are KGHDR and SFDVKD. The CDR3 bases are TGTGCCACCAGTGATCCCAGGACAGTTCATCAAGAGACCCAGTACTTC. It is translated as CATSDPRTVHQETQYF.

There are many counts of this clonotype. The genes are TRBV27 and TRBJ1-5; D is possibly TRBD1 (5 bases). Trimming shortened V by 1 base and J by 5 bases, and 9 bases separated the two germline ends. CDR3 length: 14 residues. From germline, CDR1 is MNHEY and CDR2 SMNVEV (reference sequence). CDR3 residues: CASSLYGGDQPQHF. CDR3 sequence (DNA): TGTGCCAGCAGTTTATATGGGGGGGATCAGCCCCAGCATTTT.

This clonotype was detected only a few times. The gene calls are TRBV10-3 and TRBJ2-7; 8 nucleotides align to TRBD2. V gave up 6 bases and J gave up 2 bases; unmatched junction bases: 9. CDR1 is ENHRY and CDR2 is SYGVKD in the germline V gene. The length of the CDR3 is 15 residues. DNA of the CDR3: TGTGCCATCAGCGAGAGACTAGCGAATACCTACGAGCAGTACTTC. This translates into CAISERLANTYEQYF.

The table lists this clonotype with many counts. This chain joins TRBV28 and TRBJ1-5, with D uncertain. V was cut by 5 bases and J by 3 bases, with 11 bases left in between. In germline, CDR1 is MDHEN, CDR2 SYDVKM. This CDR3 is 14 amino acids long. The CDR3 sequence is CASSIRVPNQPQHF. CDR3 bases: TGTGCCAGCAGTATAAGGGTGCCCAATCAGCCCCAGCATTTT.

The table lists this clonotype with a few counts. The chain joins TRBV5-4 to TRBJ2-3; TRBD2 aligns across 7 bases. This CDR3 has 15 amino acids. From germline, CDR1 is SGHNT and CDR2 YYREEE (reference sequence). The V segment lost 4 bases and the J segment 0 bases; nucleotides outside the gene matches: 5. The chain's CDR3 is CASSQGGTSTDTQYF. CDR3 DNA sequence: TGTGCCAGCAGCCAGGGAGGGACTAGCACAGATACGCAGTATTTT. The entire variable domain, with the rest obtained from reference TRBV5-4 and TRBJ2-3, is as follows: ETGVTQSPTHLIKTRGQQVTLRCSSQSGHNTVSWYQQALGQGPQFIFQYYREEENGRGNFPPRFSGLQFPNYSSELNVNALELDDSALYLCASSQGGTSTDTQYFGPGTRLTVL.

In its sample, this clonotype was seen once. This may be a read error, as it is one base from a much larger clone. V gene TRBV6-5 combines with J gene TRBJ1-2; D uncertain. V lost 2 bases and J lost 8, with 12 bases in between. CDR1 and CDR2 from the germline V gene are MNHEY and SVGAGI. The CDR3 is made up of 13 amino acids. CDR3 in DNA: TGTGCCAGCAGTTACCGGGAAAGGAAGGGCTACACCTTC. Translated, it gives CASSYRERKGYTF.

This clonotype was seen only a few times. The V and J genes are TRBV6-1 and TRBJ1-5, with D unclear. Germline V gene lookup returns CDR1 MNHNS and CDR2 SASEGT. V lost 5 bases and J lost 1, with 9 bases in between. The CDR3 consists of 14 residues. The DNA of the CDR3 is TGTGCCAGCAGTAAGTATATGAGCAATCAGCCCCAGCATTTT. It yields the protein CASSKYMSNQPQHF.

This clonotype was seen only a few times. The chain recombines TRBV20-1 with TRBJ1-1; no firm D call. With 4 bases removed from V and 1 base from J, the gap between germline ends came to 13 bases. The CDR3 loop spans 14 amino acids. The germline V gene has CDR1 DFQATT and CDR2 SNEGSKA (reference sequence). The CDR3 sequence is CSATRPLGNTEAFF. CDR3 DNA sequence: TGCAGTGCTACTCGGCCTCTCGGGAACACTGAAGCTTTCTTT.

This clonotype was observed many times. The chain joins TRBV28 to TRBJ2-7; 10 bases are shared with TRBD1. The CDR3 extends over 13 amino acids. CDR1 is MDHEN and CDR2 is SYDVKM in the germline V gene. V lost 6 bases and J lost 7; bases outside the gene matches: 6. The CDR3 region has the DNA TGTGCCAGCAGAGGGACAGGGGTGAGAGAGCAGTACTTC. It yields the protein CASRGTGVREQYF.

This clonotype occurred many times. This chain joins TRBV5-5 and TRBJ2-1, with 9 bases aligning to TRBD2. V lost 4 bases and J lost 8; bases outside the gene matches: 10. The CDR3 loop spans 15 amino acids. The germline V gene has CDR1 SGHKS and CDR2 YYEKEE (reference sequence). CDR3 loop: CASSRGLAERDEQFF. CDR3 sequence (DNA): TGTGCCAGCAGCCGGGGACTAGCCGAACGCGATGAGCAGTTCTTC.

V and J are TRBV20-1 and TRBJ2-1; 15 bases match TRBD2. V lost 2 bases, J lost 7 bases, and 9 bases stayed unmatched. The CDR3 has 17 residues. Germline-derived CDR1 and CDR2 are DFQATT and SNEGSKA (reference sequence). The CDR3 sequence: CSARRAPGTSGRNEQFF. CDR3 bases: TGCAGTGCTAGACGGGCACCCGGGACTAGCGGGAGGAATGAGCAGTTCTTC.

In its sample, this clonotype was seen a few times. The chain has TRBV6-1 and TRBJ2-7; the match to TRBD2 covers 15 bases. The CDR3 is made up of 19 amino acids. Trimming removed 2 bases from V and 4 bases from J; junction bases left unmatched: 12. Germline V lookup: CDR1 MNHNS, CDR2 SASEGT. CDR3 sequence (DNA): TGTGCCAGCAGTGAATGGTCCGTGATTGGGACTAGCGGGAGGTACGAGCAGTACTTC. Its protein is CASSEWSVIGTSGRYEQYF.

This clonotype was counted many times. The chain uses TRBV2 and TRBJ1-6; D remains ambiguous. Germline V gene lookup returns CDR1 SNHLY and CDR2 FYNNEI. The CDR3 is 11 amino acids. V shed 6 bases and J shed 11 bases, with 8 bases lying between them. CDR3 protein: CASSIKAPLHF. The CDR3 coding sequence is TGTGCCAGCAGCATTAAGGCACCCCTCCACTTT.

Many counts were recorded for this clonotype. The chain joins TRBV28 to TRBJ1-1; D is perhaps TRBD1 (6 bases). Trimming stripped 0 bases from V and 4 bases from J, with 9 bases between. Germline CDR1 and CDR2: MDHEN and SYDVKM. This CDR3 has 14 amino acids. Written as DNA, the CDR3 is TGTGCCAGCAGTTTATGGCAGGGGTTCACTGAAGCTTTCTTT. This encodes CASSLWQGFTEAFF.

This clonotype has only a few counts. A much larger clone differs from this one at a single base, so this may be a read error. V gene TRBV12-3 or TRBV12-4 combines with J gene TRBJ2-1; D gene ambiguous. The CDR3 spans 12 residues. V lost 3 bases and J lost 10, with 10 bases in between. The CDR3 DNA sequence: TGTGCCAGCAGTTTCAACCCCTACGAGCAGTTCTTC. It codes for CASSFNPYEQFF.

This clonotype was observed many times. The rearrangement uses TRBV19 and TRBJ1-1; D is ambiguous. V dropped 5 bases and J dropped 2 bases, with 18 bases sitting between them. The CDR3 sequence is 16 residues long. The germline CDR1 and CDR2 sequences are LNHDA and SQIVND (reference sequence). The CDR3 loop reads CASSPRPLEINTEAFF. The CDR3 DNA sequence: TGTGCCAGTAGTCCCCGACCCCTAGAAATCAACACTGAAGCTTTCTTT.

This clonotype came up many times. The V and J genes are TRBV11-2 and TRBJ1-5, with D uncertain. This CDR3 has 13 residues. Germline V gene data show CDR1 as SGHAT and CDR2 as FQNNGV. V shed 4 bases and J shed 4 bases, with 8 bases lying between them. The CDR3 nucleotides read TGTGCCAGCAGCTACGGAGCGAATCAGCCCCAGCATTTT. It translates to CASSYGANQPQHF.

Of note for this clonotype: A far larger clone is a single base away, which makes a read error likely. V gene TRBV7-6 combines with J gene TRBJ2-1; TRBD2 matches at 9 bases. Germline assignment: CDR1 SGHVS and CDR2 FNYEAQ. The CDR3 runs to 15 residues. The CDR3 DNA sequence: TGTGCCGGCAGCTTGGCGGGAGGGCTCTGGGATGAGCAGTTCTTC. It translates to CAGSLAGGLWDEQFF.

The rearrangement links TRBV5-6 to TRBJ2-3, with TRBD2 matching over 7 bases. Looked up from germline, CDR1 is SGHDT and CDR2 is YYEEEE. The CDR3 has 17 amino acids. With 0 bases clipped from V and 3 bases from J, the junction kept 10 bases outside the gene matches. For the CDR3, the DNA is TGTGCCAGCAGCTTGGTAGGTGCGCGGGGGTTGACAGATACGCAGTATTTT. Its protein product is CASSLVGARGLTDTQYF.

This clonotype was recorded many times. The rearrangement uses TRBV27 and TRBJ2-1; D is unclear. The V gene lost 7 bases and the J gene lost 0 bases, with 16 bases spanning the gap. The germline V gene has CDR1 MNHEY and CDR2 SMNVEV (reference sequence). The CDR3 sequence is 16 residues long. CDR3 region: CASTHFPRSSYNEQFF. The CDR3 bases are TGTGCCAGCACCCACTTCCCAAGGAGCTCCTACAATGAGCAGTTCTTC.

V is TRBV3-1 and J is TRBJ2-5, with D perhaps given as TRBD1 or TRBD2 (5 bases each). Germline V lookup: CDR1 LGHDT, CDR2 YNNKEL (reference sequence). Trimming shortened V by 4 bases and J by 0 bases, and 15 bases separated the two germline ends. The CDR3 sequence is 16 residues long. The CDR3 sequence is CASSLLSVGDQETQYF. CDR3 sequence (DNA): TGTGCCAGCAGCCTCCTTTCGGTGGGGGACCAAGAGACCCAGTACTTC.